The clone carrying this T cell receptor beta chain has more than one count but fewer than ten. Its antigen is unidentified. The data are from a study of response to subunit inactivated influenza vaccine. Study results and limitations: After each seasonal influenza vaccination, few new T cells are recruited, the authors suggested.

TCRdb used MiXCR to reprocess the RT-PCR reads, holding one entry per CDR3 protein. The sample includes 610,000 or so distinct CDR3 sequences, 12% to 15% of them seen just once. Germline CDR1 is DFQATT and CDR2 is SNEGSKA (reference sequence). The CDR3 has 12 residues. V was trimmed by 3 bases and J by 5 bases, leaving 8 bases between them. The chain employs TRBV20-1 and TRBJ2-1; possibly TRBD2 for D (5 bases). This clonotype originated in a man between 45 and 60 years old who received an inactivated influenza vaccine. Material: PBMCs from blood, obtained about 11 days after vaccination. CDR3 protein: CSARDFDNEQFF. CDR3 DNA sequence: TGCAGTGCTAGGGACTTCGACAATGAGCAGTTCTTC.